This T cell receptor beta chain stems from a study of CD8 T cells in Susac syndrome. The CDR3 is made up of 17 amino acids. The V gene's germline CDR1 is SGDLS and CDR2 YYNGEE. Trimming took 3 bases from V and 2 from J; bases not matched to a gene: 8. Reverse transcription used about 0.45 to 1 ug RNA and random hexamers. With immunoSEQ multiplex PCR, TCR beta CDR3 was amplified across 54 Vbeta and 13 Jbeta. TCRdb redid the calling of the immunoSEQ multiplex PCR reads with MiXCR, one entry per CDR3 protein. The table has under 80,000 distinct CDR3 sequences, just under 95% seen once. Sequencing of TCR beta was undertaken in CD8+ and CD4+ T cells derived from blood.

This TCR derives from a human donor with multiple sclerosis. The chain links TRBV9 to TRBJ2-7, with TRBD2 matching over 13 bases. Input material: CD8+ T cells from PBMCs. DNA for the CDR3: TGTGCCAGCAGCGCCCGGGGACTAGCGGGGCCAACCTACGAGCAGTACTTC. Translation: CASSARGLAGPTYEQYF.